The TCR beta chain under discussion was sequenced for a study of blood T cell repertoires in COVID-19. In the original workflow: Reference gene primer amplification gave nucleated cell count estimates. Some clones are missing from TCRdb's copy, which holds only in-frame ones; the method was immunoSEQ multiplex PCR. Clone size and V and J calls were adopted from that table, with D and trimming inferred from the DNA. The sample includes fewer than 140,000 clones, less than 85% seen only once; the top ten take roughly 13%. The CDR3 extends over 16 amino acids. The V segment lost 3 bases and the J segment 2 bases; nucleotides outside the gene matches: 11. CDR1 and CDR2 (germline): SQVTM, ANQGSEA.

The clonotype comes from a woman aged 55 to 70 with acute or convalescent COVID-19. The sample comprised peripheral blood. This rearrangement joins TRBV29-1 to TRBJ2-3; TRBD1 matches at 7 bases. The CDR3 DNA follows: TGCAGCGTTGAGGGTCAGGGACAGCGACTCACAGATACGCAGTATTTT. As protein: CSVEGQGQRLTDTQYF.